The 14 T cell receptor beta chains in this list originate from one sample, sequenced in a study of beta chain features in type 1 diabetes. General study findings and limits: Shortening that was moderate but significant affected the TCRB CDR3s of Type 1 diabetes patients in all four CD4+ subsets.

These receptors have no known antigen. Investigators reverse transcribed all isolated RNA, so they sequenced expressed TCRB transcripts. Profiled with immunoSEQ multiplex PCR; TCRdb holds only in-frame clones, not every one. This table holds more than 300,000 clones, roughly 8.8% found once. Sequenced input: central memory CD4+ T cells from blood. These receptors all stem from a man aged 30 to 45 with type 1 diabetes.

This clone was counted many times. V gene TRBV4-3 combines with J gene TRBJ2-7, with 14 bases aligning to TRBD2. Germline-derived CDR1 and CDR2 are LGHNA and YSLEER. V lost 3 bases and J lost 9; bases outside the gene matches: 7. This CDR3 has 15 residues. The CDR3 nucleotides are TGCGCCAGCAGCCAGGCTGGGACTAGCGGGGGAACGCAGTACTTC. Translating it yields CASSQAGTSGGTQYF.

In this sample, this clone turned up a few times. The chain links TRBV5-1 to TRBJ2-2, with TRBD2 matching 9 bases. Trimming took 5 bases from V and 9 from J; bases not matched to a gene: 8. CDR3 length equals 14 residues. The germline V gene has CDR1 SGHRS and CDR2 YFSETQ. This chain's CDR3 is CASSTGGGARELFF. CDR3 nucleotide sequence: TGCGCCAGCAGTACTGGCGGGGGGGCCCGGGAGCTGTTTTTT.

This sequence joins TRBV7-2 and TRBJ2-5, with 7 bases aligning to TRBD1. Germline V gene sequence: CDR1 SGHTA, CDR2 FQGNSA. The CDR3 consists of 14 residues. V lost 4 bases to trimming and J lost 7 bases; unmatched junction nucleotides: 9. CDR3 bases: TGTGCCAGCAGCTCAAGACAGGGCGGAGGGACCCAGTACTTC. It codes for CASSSRQGGGTQYF.

This clone was seen more than once but under ten times. V usage is TRBV5-1 and J usage is TRBJ1-1, with D maybe TRBD1 (6 bases). The CDR3 spans 12 residues. The germline CDR1 and CDR2 sequences are SGHRS and YFSETQ. V was pared by 4 bases and J by 4 bases, with 8 bases between. CDR3 residues: CASSRGGTEAFF. The CDR3 nucleotides read TGCGCCAGCAGCAGAGGGGGCACTGAAGCTTTCTTT.

This clone was seen a handful of times. V and J are TRBV5-1 and TRBJ2-3, with D maybe TRBD2 (6 bases). Germline values: CDR1 SGHRS, CDR2 YFSETQ. The CDR3 sequence is 17 residues long. With 0 bases removed from V and 0 bases from J, the gap between germline ends came to 14 bases. CDR3 in amino acids: CASSLGTGGASTDTQYF. The CDR3 DNA sequence: TGCGCCAGCAGCTTGGGGACCGGGGGAGCTAGCACAGATACGCAGTATTTT.

This clone was seen a few times. The chain links TRBV7-9 to TRBJ1-2, with TRBD1 matching 7 bases. The CDR3 contains 16 residues. CDR1 is SEHNR, CDR2 FQNEAQ, per germline (reference sequence). The V segment lost 0 bases and the J segment 4 bases; nucleotides outside the gene matches: 8. CDR3 amino acids: CASSLAGPTGIYGYTF. The CDR3 region has the DNA TGTGCCAGCAGCTTAGCGGGGCCGACAGGGATCTATGGCTACACCTTC.

The V call is TRBV9, the J call TRBJ2-1, with 15 bases lining up with TRBD2. The ends lost 0 bases at V and 2 bases at J; junction bases unmatched: 3. The CDR3 consists of 18 residues. Germline CDR1 reads SGDLS; CDR2 reads YYNGEE. CDR3 in amino acids: CASSVGTSGGVTYNEQFF. The CDR3 nucleotides are TGTGCCAGCAGCGTAGGGACTAGCGGGGGGGTCACCTACAATGAGCAGTTCTTC.

This clone was counted between two and nine times. The V and J genes are TRBV7-2 and TRBJ2-2, with TRBD1 identical over 7 bases. Losses at the gene ends were 5 bases for V and 3 bases for J; bases not matched to a gene: 3. This CDR3 is built from 14 residues. Germline V gene sequence: CDR1 SGHTA, CDR2 FQGNSA. The CDR3 nucleotides read TGTGCCAGCAGCACGGGACAGTACACCGGGGAGCTGTTTTTT. It codes for CASSTGQYTGELFF.

This clone was seen a handful of times. The chain couples TRBV5-4 to TRBJ1-4; maybe TRBD1 (6 bases). The CDR3 is made up of 16 amino acids. Germline loops: CDR1 SGHNT, CDR2 YYREEE (reference sequence). The V and J ends lost 2 bases and 4 bases respectively, with 15 bases between them. The CDR3 is CASSFDSRGINEKLFF. The CDR3 DNA reads TGTGCCAGCAGCTTTGACTCCAGGGGTATTAATGAAAAACTGTTTTTT. Full variable domain (remainder filled in from reference TRBV5-4 and TRBJ1-4): ETGVTQSPTHLIKTRGQQVTLRCSSQSGHNTVSWYQQALGQGPQFIFQYYREEENGRGNFPPRFSGLQFPNYSSELNVNALELDDSALYLCASSFDSRGINEKLFFGSGTQLSVL.

This clone was detected only a few times. The CDR3 reads CASSPLGTGANVLTF. The CDR3, as DNA: TGTGCCAGCAGTCCTCTGGGTACAGGGGCCAACGTCCTGACTTTC. The rearrangement uses TRBV27 and TRBJ2-6; D unclear. Deletions cut 5 bases from V and 4 bases from J, with 12 bases between. CDR3 length equals 15 residues. The germline CDR1 and CDR2 sequences are MNHEY and SMNVEV (reference sequence).

The chain couples TRBV7-2 to TRBJ2-3, with 7 nucleotides matching TRBD2. The junction had 4 bases not matched to a gene; V was cut back by 3 bases and J by 1 base. Germline CDR1 is SGHTA and CDR2 is FQGNSA. The CDR3 has 15 residues. CDR3 coding DNA: TGTGCCAGCAGCTTTGGGGGGGGACGCACAGATACGCAGTATTTT. Its translation: CASSFGGGRTDTQYF.

This clone was counted many times. The rearrangement uses TRBV2 and TRBJ2-3, with D uncertain. Germline V gene sequence: CDR1 SNHLY, CDR2 FYNNEI. The CDR3 totals 11 residues. V was cut by 5 bases and J by 2 bases, with 2 bases left in between. The CDR3 here is CASSTTDTQYF. The CDR3 region has the DNA TGTGCCAGCAGTACCACAGATACGCAGTATTTT. Together with reference TRBV2 and TRBJ2-3, the CDR3 gives the full variable domain: EPEVTQTPSHQVTQMGQEVILRCVPISNHLYFYWYRQILGQKVEFLVSFYNNEISEKSEIFDDQFSVERPDGSNFTLKIRSTKLEDSAMYFCASSTTDTQYFGPGTRLTVL.

This clone has just a few counts. This sequence joins TRBV9 and TRBJ2-1; D gene uncertain. This CDR3 is 13 amino acids long. V dropped 0 bases and J dropped 6 bases, with 7 bases sitting between them. Germline V gene sequence: CDR1 SGDLS, CDR2 YYNGEE. The CDR3 loop is CASSVGSPNEQFF. CDR3 DNA: TGTGCCAGCAGCGTAGGGAGTCCCAATGAGCAGTTCTTC.

This clone appeared a few times. V and J are TRBV10-3 and TRBJ1-5, with a tentative D call TRBD1 (6 bases). The CDR3 covers 12 residues. The ends were cut back, 10 bases at V and 13 bases at J, with 20 bases in the middle. The germline CDR1 and CDR2 sequences are ENHRY and SYGVKD. The CDR3 nucleotides read TGTGCCAGCACCTCAGGGGAGGTTGTACAGCATTTT. Translation gives CASTSGEVVQHF.